The sequence of this T cell receptor beta chain was determined in a study of CD8 T cells in ankylosing spondylitis. As regards this clonotype: Its antigen is not identified.

Quantitative 5'-RACE with molecular barcodes produced the TCR beta libraries. Via MiXCR, TCRdb re-called the 5' RACE reads, giving one row per CDR3 protein. The sample lists around 540,000 distinct CDR3 sequences, about 12% seen once, with under 7.5% in the top ten. Regarding the study as a whole: Clones tied to disease were said to be significantly enriched in matched ankylosing spondylitis synovial fluid. A motif of several highly homologous TCR beta variants was seen as apparently characteristic of ankylosing spondylitis blood. Clones linked to the disease showed a CD8+ phenotype. They occurred at relatively low frequencies in peripheral blood.

Specimen: blood, either unsorted or a sorted T cell fraction (not recorded which). The TCR was taken from a male donor with ankylosing spondylitis.

The CDR3 protein is CATSEGPPKGNQPQHF. The CDR3 nucleotides are TGTGCCACCAGTGAGGGACCCCCGAAGGGCAATCAGCCCCAGCATTTT. The chain couples TRBV24-1 to TRBJ1-5, with a tentative D call TRBD1 (5 bases). The germline V and J ends were trimmed by 4 bases and 2 bases, with 14 bases remaining between them. CDR1 and CDR2 from the germline V gene are KGHDR and SFDVKD. The length of the CDR3 is 16 residues.